The 28 T cell receptor beta chains below come from one sample, sequenced in a study of blood T cells in healthy people across ages. The second PCR ran roughly 6 to 11 cycles with a sample-barcoded 5' primer and J-beta primers. TCRdb re-analysed the 5' RACE reads in MiXCR, keeping a single row per CDR3 protein. Of roughly 680,000 distinct CDR3 sequences in the sample, 40% to 65% are singletons; the top ten hold roughly 13%. Sequencing input: blood. These receptors came from a woman at least 80 years old in good health.

The V call is TRBV12-3 or TRBV12-4, the J call TRBJ2-2; D gene ambiguous. This CDR3 is built from 15 residues. V was cut by 7 bases and J by 2 bases, with 14 bases left in between. CDR3 DNA sequence: TGTGCCAGCACCCCATTTAGTGACAACACCGGGGAGCTGTTTTTT. Translated: CASTPFSDNTGELFF.

This clonotype appeared many times. The rearrangement joins TRBV20-1 to TRBJ1-6; 7 positions match TRBD1. V lost 3 bases, J lost 8 bases, and 7 bases stayed unmatched. There are 14 residues in the CDR3. Germline CDR1 and CDR2: DFQATT and SNEGSKA (reference sequence). CDR3 DNA: TGCAGTGCTAGTGTCGACAGGGCATATTCACCCCTCCACTTT. Translation gives CSASVDRAYSPLHF.

The chain combines TRBV20-1 with TRBJ2-1, with 7 bases fitting TRBD1. CDR3 length: 14 amino acids. Trimming removed 5 bases from V and 6 bases from J; junction bases left unmatched: 10. Germline V gene lookup returns CDR1 DFQATT and CDR2 SNEGSKA (reference sequence). The DNA for the CDR3 is TGCAGTGCTGGTCCTGGACAGGATGTCAATGAGCAGTTCTTC. As protein: CSAGPGQDVNEQFF.

The gene calls are TRBV12-3 or TRBV12-4 and TRBJ2-7; D call uncertain. V was cut by 6 bases and J by 6 bases, with 15 bases left in between. The CDR3 spans 13 residues. CDR3 in DNA: TGTGCCAGCAGCCCCCTTCTCCGAAGCGAGCAGTACTTC. Residues: CASSPLLRSEQYF.

A remark on this clonotype: Just one base apart from a much larger clone, this may be a read error. The chain is built from TRBV12-3 or TRBV12-4 and TRBJ2-5; 8 bases line up with TRBD2. CDR3 length: 15 amino acids. This CDR3 is CANSFSGVYQETQYF. DNA for the CDR3: TGTGCCAACAGTTTTAGCGGGGTATACCAAGAGACCCAGTACTTC.

The V call is TRBV7-8, the J call TRBJ2-4; a possible D gene is TRBD1 (5 bases). The ends were cut back, 3 bases at V and 0 bases at J, with 15 bases in the middle. Germline CDR1 reads SGHVS; CDR2 reads FQNEAQ. This CDR3 has 17 amino acids. The CDR3 loop is CASSLSDRILAKNIQYF. The DNA of the CDR3 is TGTGCCAGCAGCTTGAGCGACAGAATCCTAGCCAAAAACATTCAGTACTTC.

The chain has TRBV7-3 and TRBJ1-1; 8 nucleotides align to TRBD1. V lost 4 bases and J lost 6; bases outside the gene matches: 10. The CDR3 has 15 amino acids. Germline values: CDR1 SGHTA, CDR2 FQGTGA. The CDR3 here is CASSSAGGRRSEAFF. CDR3 DNA sequence: TGTGCCAGCAGCTCGGCAGGGGGCAGGCGGTCTGAAGCTTTCTTT.

This chain joins TRBV6-5 and TRBJ1-2; D is possibly TRBD1 (6 bases). The CDR3 length is 15 residues. V lost 6 bases, J lost 2 bases, and 16 bases lay in between. Germline CDR1 reads MNHEY; CDR2 reads SVGAGI. This chain's CDR3 is CASSPDRSPNYGYTF. The CDR3, as DNA: TGTGCCAGCAGCCCTGACAGGAGCCCAAACTATGGCTACACCTTC.

The chain couples TRBV12-3 or TRBV12-4 to TRBJ2-6; the D gene is possibly TRBD1 (6 bases). This CDR3 has 15 residues. Trimming removed 6 bases from V and 1 base from J, with 10 bases in between. The CDR3 coding sequence is TGTGCCAGCAGAACAGGGATTTCTGGGGCCAACGTCCTGACTTTC. It is translated as CASRTGISGANVLTF.

This clonotype was seen more than once but under ten times. The genes are TRBV6-5 and TRBJ1-6; D call uncertain. Trimming took 4 bases from V and 8 from J, leaving 12 bases between them. The CDR3 loop spans 14 amino acids. Germline lookup yields CDR1 MNHEY and CDR2 SVGAGI. The CDR3 sequence is CASSSAIRDSPLHF. The CDR3 nucleotides are TGTGCCAGCAGTTCGGCAATTCGGGATTCACCCCTCCACTTT.

J is TRBJ2-3 and V is TRBV15; 8 bases align to TRBD1. The V gene end was trimmed by 5 bases and the J gene end by 0 bases; junction bases not matched to a gene: 16. The CDR3 covers 19 residues. The germline V gene encodes CDR1 LNHNV and CDR2 YYDKDF (reference sequence). In DNA, the CDR3 is TGTGCCACCAGCGGCATCCGGGACAGGAGCTACTCTAGCACAGATACGCAGTATTTT. It specifies CATSGIRDRSYSSTDTQYF.

On this clonotype itself: A read error may be the cause here, since a much bigger clone is one base away. The chain has TRBV20-1 and TRBJ2-5; D is perhaps TRBD1 or TRBD2 (6 bases each). Germline V gene sequence: CDR1 DFQATT, CDR2 SNEGSKA (reference sequence). V gave up 5 bases and J gave up 5 bases, with 15 bases separating them. There are 13 residues in the CDR3. CDR3 nucleotides: TGCAGTGCTGAGTTCGGGGGCGGGGAGACCCAGTACTTC. Amino acids: CSAEFGGGETQYF.

J is TRBJ2-5 and V is TRBV6-5; a possible D gene is TRBD2 (6 bases). This CDR3 has 16 amino acids. Germline CDR1 reads MNHEY; CDR2 reads SVGAGI. V lost 4 bases and J lost 5, with 20 bases in between. The CDR3 region has the DNA TGTGCCAGCAGTTCCCCAGCCAAGGAGGGGTGGGAGACCCAGTACTTC. It yields the protein CASSSPAKEGWETQYF.

The chain employs TRBV12-3 or TRBV12-4 and TRBJ2-3, with D unclear. This CDR3 is 12 amino acids long. V was shortened by 6 bases and J by 4 bases, with 8 bases between the two germline ends. The CDR3 here is CASRFGSDTQYF. The CDR3 DNA is TGTGCCAGCAGATTCGGGTCAGATACGCAGTATTTT.

This chain links TRBV29-1 with TRBJ2-7; D is unclear. Gene TRBJ2-5 matches the end of the DNA better, so the J call may be wrong. CDR1 SQVTM and CDR2 ANQGSEA come from the germline V gene. This CDR3 is built from 14 residues. The DNA for the CDR3 is TGCAGCGTTGTCCGGCCCATATCGGGAGAGACCCAGTACTTC. This codes for CSVVRPISGETQYF.

Only a few counts were recorded for this clonotype. The V and J genes are TRBV28 and TRBJ1-4; D is unclear. From germline, CDR1 is MDHEN and CDR2 SYDVKM. Trimming took off 6 bases at V and 6 bases at J, with 17 bases between the two ends. This CDR3 region has 15 residues. The DNA of the CDR3 is TGTGCCAGCAGGCCCCGGAAGGGTAGTTATGAAAAACTGTTTTTT. It encodes CASRPRKGSYEKLFF.

The V and J genes are TRBV20-1 and TRBJ2-3; D remains unclear. The length of the CDR3 is 14 residues. The V end was cut by 0 bases, the J end by 4 bases, with 11 bases between. CDR1 and CDR2 (germline): DFQATT, SNEGSKA (reference sequence). The CDR3 here is CSARDSLVSDTQYF. Here the CDR3 DNA reads TGCAGTGCTAGAGATTCGCTAGTATCAGATACGCAGTATTTT.

The chain combines TRBV12-3 or TRBV12-4 with TRBJ1-6, with 8 bases lining up with TRBD1. The CDR3 extends over 16 amino acids. With 7 bases clipped from V and 4 bases from J, the junction kept 9 bases outside the gene matches. The CDR3 nucleotides read TGTGCCAGCAATGGCAGGGGGCGGAGGTATAATTCACCCCTCCACTTT. It translates to CASNGRGRRYNSPLHF.

This clonotype was recorded once. CDR3 sequence: CASSLRGVRTYEQYF. The CDR3 DNA reads as TGTGCCAGCAGTTTACGGGGGGTTCGTACTTACGAGCAGTACTTC. V gene TRBV12-3 or TRBV12-4 combines with J gene TRBJ2-7, with TRBD2 identical over 7 bases. The CDR3 is 15 amino acids. With 2 bases clipped from V and 4 bases from J, the junction kept 8 bases outside the gene matches.

The rearrangement joins TRBV27 to TRBJ2-7; no definite D call. Deletions cut 8 bases from V and 1 base from J, with 12 bases between. Germline CDR1 reads MNHEY; CDR2 reads SMNVEV (reference sequence). This CDR3 is built from 13 residues. CDR3 bases: TGTGCCAGCCACGACGGGTTGTCCTACGAGCAGTACTTC. Translation: CASHDGLSYEQYF.

Note on this clonotype: One base away lies a much larger clone, so this may be a sequencing read error. The chain joins TRBV27 to TRBJ1-2, with unresolved D. Germline CDR1 and CDR2: MNHEY and SMNVEV (reference sequence). V lost 1 base to trimming and J lost 7 bases, with 19 bases between them. The CDR3 spans 16 residues. The DNA of the CDR3 is TGTGCCAGCAGTTTATTACCGGAAGCAAGAATGGGTGGCTACACCTTC. Translating it yields CASSLLPEARMGGYTF.

As regards this clonotype: An end of the junction differs from the germline gene, which may be a read error. The chain carries TRBV12-3 or TRBV12-4 and TRBJ2-3; 9 bases are a match to TRBD2. The CDR3 loop spans 15 amino acids. CDR3 sequence: CASRPSGVATDTQYF. CDR3 sequence (DNA): TGTGCCAGCAGACCTAGCGGGGTGGCCACAGATACGCAATATTTT.

This clonotype was observed many times. V and J are TRBV29-1 and TRBJ2-3; tentative D call: TRBD2 (5 bases). There are 10 residues in the CDR3. Trimming cost V 3 bases and J 14 bases, with 12 bases left between them. Germline V gives CDR1 SQVTM, CDR2 ANQGSEA. The CDR3 loop reads CSVEERIRYF. CDR3 sequence (DNA): TGCAGCGTTGAGGAGCGGATTCGGTATTTT.

The genes are TRBV6-6 and TRBJ1-5; 9 positions match TRBD1. The CDR3 has 15 residues. Trimming cost V 4 bases and J 0 bases; bases outside gene matches: 1. CDR1 and CDR2 (germline): MNHNY, SVGAGI (reference sequence). DNA for the CDR3: TGTGCCAGCAGTTGGACAGGGGATAGCAATCAGCCCCAGCATTTT. It is translated as CASSWTGDSNQPQHF.

Regarding this clonotype: A read error may account for a junction end that differs from germline. The chain couples TRBV25-1 to TRBJ2-3, with 8 nucleotides matching TRBD2. The length of the CDR3 is 15 residues. CDR1 is MGHDK and CDR2 is SYGVNS in the germline V gene. CDR3 loop: CANSPAGGHTDTPYF. In DNA form, the CDR3 reads TGTGCCAACAGTCCTGCGGGGGGACACACAGATACGCCGTATTTT.

Worth noting for this clonotype: A single base separates this from a much larger clone, so it may be a read error. The rearrangement uses TRBV6-6 and TRBJ1-2; D call uncertain. Germline CDR1 reads MNHNY; CDR2 reads SVGAGI (reference sequence). The CDR3 has 14 amino acids. CDR3 region: CASSDSWVGYGYTF. CDR3 sequence (DNA): TGTGCCAGCAGTGACTCGTGGGTCGGCTATGGCTACACCTTC.

This chain uses TRBV3-1 with TRBJ2-3; D is possibly TRBD2 (6 bases). The V end was cut by 2 bases, the J end by 2 bases, with 17 bases between. This CDR3 spans 17 amino acids. CDR1 is LGHDT and CDR2 is YNNKEL in the germline V gene (reference sequence). CDR3 region: CASSQRIMAGPTDTQYF. For the CDR3, the DNA is TGTGCCAGCAGCCAACGAATTATGGCGGGGCCCACAGATACGCAGTATTTT.

The rearrangement uses TRBV20-1 and TRBJ2-7; D unresolved. The DNA end lines up better with TRBJ2-4; the J call may be wrong. Germline assignment: CDR1 DFQATT and CDR2 SNEGSKA (reference sequence). The CDR3 sequence is 10 residues long. CDR3 nucleotides: TGCAGTGCTGAGAAAAACATTCAGTACTTC. This sequence encodes CSAEKNIQYF.